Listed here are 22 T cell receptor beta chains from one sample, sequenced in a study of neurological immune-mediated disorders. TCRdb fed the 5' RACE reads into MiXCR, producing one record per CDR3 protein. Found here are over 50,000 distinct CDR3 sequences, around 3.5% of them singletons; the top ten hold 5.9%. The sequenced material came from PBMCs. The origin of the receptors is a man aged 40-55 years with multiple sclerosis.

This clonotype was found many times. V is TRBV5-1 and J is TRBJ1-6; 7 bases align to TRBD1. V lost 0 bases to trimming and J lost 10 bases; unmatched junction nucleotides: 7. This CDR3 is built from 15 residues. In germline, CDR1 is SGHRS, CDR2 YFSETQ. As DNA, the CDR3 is TGCGCCAGCAGCTTGGAAACAGGGGTAGGATCACCCCTCCACTTT. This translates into CASSLETGVGSPLHF.

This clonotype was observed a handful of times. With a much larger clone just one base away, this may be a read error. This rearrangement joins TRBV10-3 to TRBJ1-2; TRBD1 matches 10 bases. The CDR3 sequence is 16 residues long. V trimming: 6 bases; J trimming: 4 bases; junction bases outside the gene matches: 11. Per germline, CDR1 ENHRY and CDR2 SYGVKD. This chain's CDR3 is CAIRGTGEKVSYGYTF. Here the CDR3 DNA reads TGTGCCATCAGAGGGACAGGGGAGAAAGTCTCCTATGGCTACACCTTC.

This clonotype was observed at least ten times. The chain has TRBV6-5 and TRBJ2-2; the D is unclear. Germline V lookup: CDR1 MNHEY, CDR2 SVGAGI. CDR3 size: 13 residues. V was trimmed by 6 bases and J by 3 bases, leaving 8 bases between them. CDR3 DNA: TGTGCCAGCAGAAGGGAAGACACCGGGGAGCTGTTTTTT. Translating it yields CASRREDTGELFF.

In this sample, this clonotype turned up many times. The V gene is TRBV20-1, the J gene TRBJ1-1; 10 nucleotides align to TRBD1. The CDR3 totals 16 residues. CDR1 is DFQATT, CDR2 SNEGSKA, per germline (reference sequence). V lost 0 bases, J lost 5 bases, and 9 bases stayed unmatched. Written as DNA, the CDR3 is TGCAGTGCTAGAGATGCCCAGACAGGGGGCTTTACTGAAGCTTTCTTT. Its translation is CSARDAQTGGFTEAFF.

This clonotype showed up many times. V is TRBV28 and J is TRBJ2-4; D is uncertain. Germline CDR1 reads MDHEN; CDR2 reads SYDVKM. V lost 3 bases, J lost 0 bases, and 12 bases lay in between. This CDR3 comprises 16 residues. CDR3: CASSLSDGLAKNIQYF. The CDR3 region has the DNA TGTGCCAGCAGTTTGTCGGATGGGCTAGCCAAAAACATTCAGTACTTC.

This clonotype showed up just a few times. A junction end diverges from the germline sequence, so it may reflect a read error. The CDR3 loop is CASSLEAGSHQPQNF. CDR3 DNA sequence: TGTGCCAGCAGCTTAGAAGCAGGGAGCCATCAGCCCCAGAATTTT. V usage is TRBV7-2 and J usage is TRBJ1-5; a weak D match, TRBD1 (5 bases). The germline gives CDR1 SGHTA, CDR2 FQGNSA. The CDR3 runs 15 residues.

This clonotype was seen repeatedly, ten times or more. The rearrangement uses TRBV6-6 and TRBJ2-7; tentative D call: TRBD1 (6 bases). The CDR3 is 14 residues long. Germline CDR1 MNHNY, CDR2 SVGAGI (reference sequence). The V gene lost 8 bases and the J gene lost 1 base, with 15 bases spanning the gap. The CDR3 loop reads CASAQGRGSYEQYF. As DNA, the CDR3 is TGTGCCAGCGCCCAGGGTAGGGGGTCCTACGAGCAGTACTTC.

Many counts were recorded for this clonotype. The CDR3 reads CASSPPGQVGNTEAFF. CDR3 sequence (DNA): TGTGCCAGCTCCCCCCCGGGACAGGTGGGGAACACTGAAGCTTTCTTT. The V call is TRBV5-6, the J call TRBJ1-1; 8 nucleotides line up with TRBD1. This CDR3 is built from 16 residues. CDR1 is SGHDT and CDR2 is YYEEEE in the germline V gene. V shed 7 bases and J 1 base; nucleotides not matched to a gene: 12.

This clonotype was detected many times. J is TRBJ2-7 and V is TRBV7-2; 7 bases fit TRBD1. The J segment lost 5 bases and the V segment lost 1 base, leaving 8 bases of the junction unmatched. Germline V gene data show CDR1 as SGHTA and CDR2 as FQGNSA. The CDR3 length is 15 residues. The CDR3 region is CASSLVTDRFHEQYF. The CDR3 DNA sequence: TGTGCCAGCAGCTTAGTCACGGACAGGTTCCACGAGCAGTACTTC.

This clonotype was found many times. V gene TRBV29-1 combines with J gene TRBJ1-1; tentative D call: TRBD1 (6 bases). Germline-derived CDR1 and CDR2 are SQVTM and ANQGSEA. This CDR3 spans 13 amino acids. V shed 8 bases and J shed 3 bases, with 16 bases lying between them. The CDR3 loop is CSPHPGADTEAFF. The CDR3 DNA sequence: TGCAGCCCACATCCAGGGGCTGACACTGAAGCTTTCTTT.

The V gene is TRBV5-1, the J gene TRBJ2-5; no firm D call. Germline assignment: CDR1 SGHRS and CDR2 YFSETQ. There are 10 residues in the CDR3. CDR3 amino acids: CVPWTETQYF. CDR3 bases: TGCGTTCCTTGGACCGAGACCCAGTACTTC.

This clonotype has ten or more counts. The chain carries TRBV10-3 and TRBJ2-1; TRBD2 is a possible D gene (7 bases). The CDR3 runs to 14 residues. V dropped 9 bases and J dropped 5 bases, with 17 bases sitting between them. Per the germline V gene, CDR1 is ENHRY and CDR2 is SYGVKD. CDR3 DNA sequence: TGTGCCATGCGAGGGGGGGCCGAAAACAATGAGCAGTTCTTC. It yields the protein CAMRGGAENNEQFF.

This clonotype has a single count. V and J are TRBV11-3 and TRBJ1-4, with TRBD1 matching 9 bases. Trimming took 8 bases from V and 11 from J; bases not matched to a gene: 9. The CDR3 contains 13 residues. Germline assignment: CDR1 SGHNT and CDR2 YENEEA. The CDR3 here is CASGDRAIGKLFF. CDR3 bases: TGTGCCAGCGGGGACAGGGCTATTGGGAAACTGTTTTTT.

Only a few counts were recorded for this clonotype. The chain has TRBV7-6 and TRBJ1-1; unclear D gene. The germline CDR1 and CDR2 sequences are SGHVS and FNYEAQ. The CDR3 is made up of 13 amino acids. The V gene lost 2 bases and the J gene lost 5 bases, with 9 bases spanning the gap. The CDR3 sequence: CASSLMGSTEAFF. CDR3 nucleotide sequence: TGTGCCAGCAGCTTAATGGGGTCGACTGAAGCTTTCTTT. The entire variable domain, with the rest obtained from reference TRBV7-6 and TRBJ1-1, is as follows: GAGVSQSPRYKVTKRGQDVALRCDPISGHVSLYWYRQALGQGPEFLTYFNYEAQQDKSGLPNDRFSAERPEGSISTLTIQRTEQRDSAMYRCASSLMGSTEAFFGQGTRLTVV.

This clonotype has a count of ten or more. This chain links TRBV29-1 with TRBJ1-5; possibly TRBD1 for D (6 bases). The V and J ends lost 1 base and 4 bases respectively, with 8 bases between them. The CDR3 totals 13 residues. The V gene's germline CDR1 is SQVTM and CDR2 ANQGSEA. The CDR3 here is CSVEVGQNQPQHF. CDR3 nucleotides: TGCAGCGTTGAAGTGGGACAAAATCAGCCCCAGCATTTT.

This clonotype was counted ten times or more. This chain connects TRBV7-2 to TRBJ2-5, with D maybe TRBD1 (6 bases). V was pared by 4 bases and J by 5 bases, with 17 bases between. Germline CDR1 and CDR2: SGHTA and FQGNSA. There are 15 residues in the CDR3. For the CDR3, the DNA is TGTGCCAGCAGCTCCCAGCGGACAGCGAGCGAGACCCAGTACTTC. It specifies CASSSQRTASETQYF. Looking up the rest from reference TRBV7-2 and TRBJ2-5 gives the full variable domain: GAGVSQSPSNKVTEKGKDVELRCDPISGHTALYWYRQSLGQGLEFLIYFQGNSAPDKSGLPSDRFSAERTGGSVSTLTIQRTQQEDSAVYLCASSSQRTASETQYFGPGTRLLVL.

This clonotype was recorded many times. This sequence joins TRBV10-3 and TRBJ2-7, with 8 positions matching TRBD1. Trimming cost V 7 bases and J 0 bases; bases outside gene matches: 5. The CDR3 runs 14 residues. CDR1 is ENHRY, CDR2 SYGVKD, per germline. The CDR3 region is CAIKTGANSYEQYF. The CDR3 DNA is TGTGCCATCAAGACAGGGGCTAACTCCTACGAGCAGTACTTC.

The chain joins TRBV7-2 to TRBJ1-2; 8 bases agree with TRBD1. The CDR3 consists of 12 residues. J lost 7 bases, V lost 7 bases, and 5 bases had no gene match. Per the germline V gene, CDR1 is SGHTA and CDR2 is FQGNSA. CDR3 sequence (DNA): TGTGCCAGCACACAGGGGGTGGGTGGCTACACCTTC. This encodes CASTQGVGGYTF. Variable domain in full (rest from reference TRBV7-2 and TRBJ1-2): GAGVSQSPSNKVTEKGKDVELRCDPISGHTALYWYRQSLGQGLEFLIYFQGNSAPDKSGLPSDRFSAERTGGSVSTLTIQRTQQEDSAVYLCASTQGVGGYTFGSGTRLTVV.

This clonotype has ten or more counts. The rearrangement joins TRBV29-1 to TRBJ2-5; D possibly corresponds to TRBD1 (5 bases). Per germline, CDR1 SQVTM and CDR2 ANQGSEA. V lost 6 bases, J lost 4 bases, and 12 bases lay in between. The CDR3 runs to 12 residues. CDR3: CSVNRNRETQYF. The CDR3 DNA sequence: TGCAGCGTGAACAGGAATAGAGAGACCCAGTACTTC.

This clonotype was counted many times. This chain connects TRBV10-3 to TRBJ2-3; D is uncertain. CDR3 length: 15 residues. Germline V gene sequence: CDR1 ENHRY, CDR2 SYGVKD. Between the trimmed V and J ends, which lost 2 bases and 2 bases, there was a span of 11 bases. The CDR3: CAISETATFTDTQYF. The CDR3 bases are TGTGCCATCAGTGAGACAGCAACTTTCACAGATACGCAGTATTTT.

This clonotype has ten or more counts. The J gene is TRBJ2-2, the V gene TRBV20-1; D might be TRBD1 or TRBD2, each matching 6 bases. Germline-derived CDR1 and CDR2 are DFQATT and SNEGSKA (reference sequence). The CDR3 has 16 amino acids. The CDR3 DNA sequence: TGCAGCGCCCGGGTTAGGGGGACTCCATATACCGGGGAGCTGTTTTTT. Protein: CSARVRGTPYTGELFF.

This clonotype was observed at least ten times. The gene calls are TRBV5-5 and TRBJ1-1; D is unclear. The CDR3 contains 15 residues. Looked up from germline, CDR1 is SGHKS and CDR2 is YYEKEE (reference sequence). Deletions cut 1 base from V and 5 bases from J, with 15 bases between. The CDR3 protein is CASSLSGSAVTEAFF. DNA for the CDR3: TGTGCCAGCAGCTTGTCCGGGTCGGCAGTGACTGAAGCTTTCTTT.